The clone carrying this T cell receptor (beta chain) was detected many times. Molecular barcoded adaptors covering alpha/delta and beta/gamma chains were used on about 390 ng RNA. One entry per CDR3 protein, called by TCRdb with MiXCR from the reads. The sample holds 75,000 to 95,000 distinct CDR3 sequences, roughly 21% seen once. The data were taken from a study of read filtering for tumor transcriptome and immune sequencing. The CDR3 consists of 15 residues. Germline lookup yields CDR1 SGHRS and CDR2 YFSETQ. Trimming stripped 5 bases from V and 3 bases from J, with 17 bases between. The sample comprised a population of CD138-negative cells sorted from bone marrow. This clonotype was obtained from a donor at least 40 years old with multiple myeloma. The rearrangement uses TRBV5-1 and TRBJ2-5, with D possibly called TRBD1 or TRBD2 (6 bases each). The CDR3 nucleotides are TGCGCCAGCAGATTGACCCCGGGGGCCGAAGAGACCCAGTACTTC. Protein: CASRLTPGAEETQYF.